The 26 T cell receptor beta chains below all came from one sample that was sequenced in a study of beta chain features in type 1 diabetes. Of the isolated RNA, all was reverse transcribed, and so the sequenced material was expressed TCRB transcripts. Using immunoSEQ multiplex PCR, the repertoire was profiled, and TCRdb retains in-frame clones only, with some absent. The repertoire has 810,000 or so clones, roughly a sixth of them found once; the top ten carry 0.023%. Sequencing was performed on naive CD4+ T cells from blood. The receptors come from a woman in her late teens or twenties in good health.

This clone showed up just a few times. The V and J genes are TRBV7-9 and TRBJ2-7; 9 bases line up with TRBD1. The CDR3 sequence is 15 residues long. Trimming cost V 4 bases and J 5 bases; bases outside gene matches: 9. Germline values: CDR1 SEHNR, CDR2 FQNEAQ (reference sequence). For the CDR3, the DNA is TGTGCCAGCAGCTCCATCCGGGACAGGGCCAACGAGCAGTACTTC. It yields the protein CASSSIRDRANEQYF.

This clone was counted only a few times. The chain carries TRBV18 and TRBJ2-5, with 9 bases that match TRBD1. The V gene's germline CDR1 is KGHSH and CDR2 LQKENI. The CDR3 has 16 amino acids. V was pared by 3 bases and J by 2 bases, with 7 bases of the junction left unmatched. The CDR3 coding sequence is TGTGCCAGCTCACCCCGGGACAGGGCCCTTCAAGAGACCCAGTACTTC. This translates into CASSPRDRALQETQYF.

The chain is built from TRBV7-2 and TRBJ2-1; no reliable D call. CDR1 SGHTA and CDR2 FQGNSA come from the germline V gene. The CDR3 runs 13 residues. Trimming removed 4 bases from V and 0 bases from J, with 4 bases in between. The CDR3 DNA sequence: TGTGCCAGCAGCTACAGCTCCTACAATGAGCAGTTCTTC. The encoded protein is CASSYSSYNEQFF.

This clone has more than one count but fewer than ten. The chain couples TRBV18 to TRBJ1-6; D not resolved. CDR3 size: 14 residues. The germline V gene encodes CDR1 KGHSH and CDR2 LQKENI. Trimming removed 2 bases from V and 3 bases from J, with 5 bases in between. The CDR3 nucleotides read TGTGCCAGCTCACCAGGGGACTATAATTCACCCCTCCACTTT. As protein: CASSPGDYNSPLHF.

V and J are TRBV27 and TRBJ1-1; 8 positions match TRBD1. This CDR3 is built from 15 residues. The germline V gene has CDR1 MNHEY and CDR2 SMNVEV (reference sequence). Germline trimming cut 4 bases from V and 4 bases from J; bases unmatched to any gene: 8. The CDR3 spells CASSSGQGLGTEAFF. CDR3 in DNA: TGTGCCAGCAGTTCCGGACAGGGTCTGGGCACTGAAGCTTTCTTT.

The table lists this clone with a count of one. V is TRBV5-8 and J is TRBJ2-5, with a tentative D call TRBD1 (7 bases). The CDR3 runs to 15 residues. V was shortened by 4 bases and J by 5 bases, with 18 bases between the two germline ends. Germline loops: CDR1 SGHTS, CDR2 YDEGEE. Here the CDR3 DNA reads TGTGCCAGCAGCGCGGGACAGATCGACCCGGAGACCCAGTACTTC. As protein: CASSAGQIDPETQYF.

The chain joins TRBV28 to TRBJ2-2; tentative D call: TRBD1 (6 bases). The germline gives CDR1 MDHEN, CDR2 SYDVKM. The CDR3 runs 16 residues. Deletions cut 6 bases from V and 4 bases from J, with 18 bases between. In DNA form, the CDR3 reads TGTGCCAGCAGGATTAAAGACAGGTCCCCCACCGGGGAGCTGTTTTTT. Amino acids: CASRIKDRSPTGELFF.

The table lists this clone with a few counts. The J gene is TRBJ1-2, the V gene TRBV14; D uncertain. Per the germline V gene, CDR1 is SGHDN and CDR2 is FVKESK. Trimming took off 1 base at V and 5 bases at J, with 14 bases between the two ends. This CDR3 has 15 amino acids. In nucleotides, the CDR3 is TGTGCCAGCAGCCAAGGCCCGGGCAACAAGTATGGCTACACCTTC. Translating it yields CASSQGPGNKYGYTF.

This clone turned up a few times. The gene calls are TRBV5-1 and TRBJ2-3; unclear D gene. V lost 0 bases and J 4 bases, leaving 9 bases between the germline ends. Germline CDR1 is SGHRS and CDR2 is YFSETQ. The CDR3 runs to 14 residues. DNA of the CDR3: TGCGCCAGCAGCTTGGGGCCCCCAGCAGATACGCAGTATTTT. Encoded protein: CASSLGPPADTQYF.

V usage is TRBV18 and J usage is TRBJ2-4; 9 bases match TRBD1. V was pared by 1 base and J by 8 bases, with 6 bases of the junction left unmatched. Germline CDR1 reads KGHSH; CDR2 reads LQKENI. The CDR3 totals 15 residues. CDR3 sequence: CASSPRTGVGDIQYF. The CDR3 DNA reads as TGTGCCAGCTCACCACGGACAGGGGTTGGGGACATTCAGTACTTC.

The V call is TRBV7-2, the J call TRBJ1-2; D gene unclear. CDR3 length equals 13 residues. V was trimmed by 4 bases and J by 8 bases, leaving 14 bases between them. Germline V lookup: CDR1 SGHTA, CDR2 FQGNSA. The CDR3 loop reads CASSSRNGGGYTF. DNA of the CDR3: TGTGCCAGCAGCTCCCGAAATGGCGGGGGCTACACCTTC.

V usage is TRBV19 and J usage is TRBJ2-2, with 9 bases fitting TRBD1. The germline V gene has CDR1 LNHDA and CDR2 SQIVND (reference sequence). V was pared by 6 bases and J by 4 bases, with 9 bases of the junction left unmatched. The CDR3 is 16 residues long. The CDR3 nucleotides are TGTGCCAGTAGGTCCCCCGGGACAGGGCTCACCGGGGAGCTGTTTTTT. Protein sequence: CASRSPGTGLTGELFF.

The V call is TRBV6-1, the J call TRBJ1-5, with 7 bases aligning to TRBD1. The germline CDR1 and CDR2 sequences are MNHNS and SASEGT. V lost 4 bases, J lost 6 bases, and 21 bases stayed unmatched. This CDR3 region has 19 residues. Here the CDR3 DNA reads TGTGCCAGCAGTGTAGAGACAGGGCGGACTGGGTCGGATCGTCAGCCCCAGCATTTT. It translates to CASSVETGRTGSDRQPQHF.

The sample holds a few counts of this clone. The chain couples TRBV29-1 to TRBJ1-3, with 7 nucleotides matching TRBD1. CDR1 and CDR2 from the germline V gene are SQVTM and ANQGSEA. J gave up 0 bases and V 5 bases, and 4 bases lay outside the gene matches. The CDR3 is 14 residues long. For the CDR3, the DNA is TGCAGCGTTCGACAGGGCTTCTCTGGAAACACCATATATTTT. The encoded protein is CSVRQGFSGNTIYF.

The J gene is TRBJ2-1, the V gene TRBV11-3; 15 bases match TRBD2. V dropped 1 base and J dropped 8; count of bases not matched to a gene: 3. Germline-derived CDR1 and CDR2 are SGHNT and YENEEA. This CDR3 region has 16 residues. Written as DNA, the CDR3 is TGTGCCAGCAGCTTAGGAGGGACTAGCGGGAGGTATGAGCAGTTCTTC. Translating gives CASSLGGTSGRYEQFF.

V gene TRBV2 combines with J gene TRBJ2-6; D unresolved. The CDR3 totals 16 residues. The V end was cut by 8 bases, the J end by 0 bases, with 14 bases between. Germline loops: CDR1 SNHLY, CDR2 FYNNEI. The CDR3 region is CASVQEAYSGANVLTF. CDR3 bases: TGTGCCAGCGTACAAGAAGCTTACTCTGGGGCCAACGTCCTGACTTTC.

The CDR3 nucleotides are TGTGCCAGCAGCTCTGTCAGGGAGCAGTTCTTC. The encoded protein is CASSSVREQFF. The chain joins TRBV7-2 to TRBJ2-1, with unresolved D. Germline V gene lookup returns CDR1 SGHTA and CDR2 FQGNSA. CDR3 length: 11 amino acids. Trimming pared 4 bases from V and 10 bases from J, leaving 8 bases between.

The gene calls are TRBV5-4 and TRBJ2-1, with 7 bases matching TRBD2. Germline CDR1 is SGHNT and CDR2 is YYREEE (reference sequence). The CDR3 consists of 15 residues. V lost 1 base to trimming and J lost 2 bases; unmatched junction nucleotides: 3. CDR3 amino acids: CASSLSLAAYNEQFF. The CDR3 nucleotides read TGTGCCAGCAGCTTGAGCCTAGCGGCCTACAATGAGCAGTTCTTC.

This clone has a handful of counts. The J gene is TRBJ2-7, the V gene TRBV7-2, with D possibly called TRBD1 or TRBD2 (7 bases each). V lost 2 bases, J lost 3 bases, and 20 bases lay in between. Germline CDR1 reads SGHTA; CDR2 reads FQGNSA. CDR3 length equals 17 residues. Written as DNA, the CDR3 is TGTGCCAGCAGCTTAAGGGGCACAGGGGAGGGAGACTACGAGCAGTACTTC. Its protein product is CASSLRGTGEGDYEQYF.

This clone was picked up a small number of times. The sample carries other DNA sequences with the same CDR3. The rearrangement uses TRBV5-1 and TRBJ2-3, with D unresolved. Trimming removed 5 bases from V and 1 base from J, with 5 bases in between. Germline values: CDR1 SGHRS, CDR2 YFSETQ. The CDR3 loop spans 12 amino acids. DNA of the CDR3: TGCGCCAGCAGGGGTGGCACAGATACGCAGTATTTT. This gives the protein CASRGGTDTQYF.

As DNA, the CDR3 is TGTGCCAGTAGTATCTTGCGGGGTGGGACAGATACGCAGTATTTT. This translates into CASSILRGGTDTQYF. The rearrangement joins TRBV19 to TRBJ2-3; tentatively, D is TRBD2 (6 bases). This CDR3 has 15 residues. CDR1 and CDR2 (germline): LNHDA, SQIVND (reference sequence). V lost 3 bases and J 3 bases, leaving 13 bases between the germline ends.

The chain has TRBV15 and TRBJ1-2; 8 nucleotides match TRBD1. Germline V gives CDR1 LNHNV, CDR2 YYDKDF (reference sequence). This CDR3 comprises 14 residues. V lost 3 bases, J lost 7 bases, and 7 bases stayed unmatched. This chain's CDR3 is CATSSGGQGSGYTF. The CDR3 bases are TGTGCCACCAGCAGCGGCGGACAGGGCAGTGGCTACACCTTC.

This clone showed up just a few times. This chain joins TRBV4-3 and TRBJ2-5; no firm D call. V was shortened by 0 bases and J by 6 bases, with 11 bases between the two germline ends. The CDR3 contains 14 residues. Per the germline V gene, CDR1 is LGHNA and CDR2 is YSLEER. DNA for the CDR3: TGCGCCAGCAGCCAAGATCTGCGCTCCAAGACCCAGTACTTC. It specifies CASSQDLRSKTQYF.

This clone was seen a handful of times. J is TRBJ2-3 and V is TRBV4-2; no clear D gene. CDR1 and CDR2 from the germline V gene are LGHNA and YNFKEQ. The CDR3 covers 15 residues. The ends were cut back, 0 bases at V and 5 bases at J, with 12 bases in the middle. The CDR3 here is CASSQERPKLDTQYF. Here the CDR3 DNA reads TGTGCCAGCAGCCAAGAGAGACCCAAGCTAGATACGCAGTATTTT.

This clone was detected a few times. The chain employs TRBV7-6 and TRBJ2-4; 8 bases line up with TRBD2. The J segment lost 0 bases and the V segment lost 1 base, leaving 8 bases of the junction unmatched. This CDR3 comprises 18 residues. CDR1 is SGHVS, CDR2 FNYEAQ, per germline. CDR3 coding DNA: TGTGCCAGCAGCTTAGGGGCACCGCGGGGGGTAGCCAAAAACATTCAGTACTTC. It translates to CASSLGAPRGVAKNIQYF.

The table lists this clone with a few counts. The chain joins TRBV5-1 to TRBJ1-4; D remains unclear. The germline gives CDR1 SGHRS, CDR2 YFSETQ. The CDR3 runs 14 residues. V was pared by 0 bases and J by 3 bases, with 6 bases between. CDR3 DNA: TGCGCCAGCAGCTTGGGTGGGGCTAATGAAAAACTGTTTTTT. This sequence encodes CASSLGGANEKLFF.